Below are 30 T cell receptor beta chains sequenced from a single sample in a study of shared clonotypes between healthy human individuals. TCRdb's copy holds only in-frame clones and misses some; the assay was immunoSEQ multiplex PCR. Seen here are some 2,100,000 clones, 90% to 96% observed once, and the top ten hold over 0.1%. The material sequenced was naive CD4+ T cells sorted from blood. As to subset: CD45RA+ positively selected. All receptors come from a man younger than 30 in good health.

This clone appeared a single time. The chain recombines TRBV7-9 with TRBJ2-1; TRBD2 is a possible D gene (5 bases). CDR1 is SEHNR, CDR2 FQNEAQ, per germline (reference sequence). V was shortened by 1 base and J by 8 bases, with 9 bases between the two germline ends. This CDR3 is built from 13 residues. The CDR3 nucleotides are TGTGCCAGCAGCTTAGGTCTCGGGGATGAGCAGTTCTTC. This sequence encodes CASSLGLGDEQFF.

V and J are TRBV19 and TRBJ2-4, with D perhaps TRBD1 or TRBD2 (6 bases each). V gave up 6 bases and J gave up 9 bases, with 15 bases separating them. Germline V lookup: CDR1 LNHDA, CDR2 SQIVND (reference sequence). The CDR3 consists of 13 residues. In DNA form, the CDR3 reads TGTGCCAGTAGCACCTTGGGGGGCGTCATTCAGTACTTC. Its protein is CASSTLGGVIQYF. The full variable domain, completed using reference TRBV19 and TRBJ2-4, is DGGITQSPKYLFRKEGQNVTLSCEQNLNHDAMYWYRQDPGQGLRLIYYSQIVNDFQKGDIAEGYSVSREKKESFPLTVTSAQKNPTAFYLCASSTLGGVIQYFGAGTRLSVL.

The chain links TRBV2 to TRBJ1-6; D is perhaps TRBD1 (6 bases). This CDR3 comprises 16 residues. The germline gives CDR1 SNHLY, CDR2 FYNNEI. The CDR3 DNA sequence: TGTGGCGGGACGCGAACAGGGATTTTCGGAAATTCACCCCTCCACTTT. Protein: CGGTRTGIFGNSPLHF.

The chain uses TRBV10-1 and TRBJ2-2; D possibly uses TRBD1 or TRBD2 (5 bases each). The CDR3 runs to 15 residues. Germline V CDR1 and CDR2: WNHNN, SYGVQD (reference sequence). Trimming pared 4 bases from V and 1 base from J, leaving 10 bases between. The CDR3 is CASSAGRGNTGELFF. In DNA, the CDR3 is TGCGCCAGCAGTGCGGGGCGCGGGAACACCGGGGAGCTGTTTTTT.

The chain links TRBV9 to TRBJ2-2, with TRBD2 matching 8 bases. V lost 4 bases, J lost 6 bases, and 8 bases stayed unmatched. Per germline, CDR1 SGDLS and CDR2 YYNGEE. The CDR3 runs to 15 residues. The CDR3 DNA reads as TGTGCCAGCAGCCCACGAGAGCGGGAGTCCGGGGAGCTGTTTTTT. It is translated as CASSPRERESGELFF.

The chain combines TRBV6-6 with TRBJ2-7; 9 bases fit TRBD1. The germline gives CDR1 MNHNY, CDR2 SVGAGI (reference sequence). The length of the CDR3 is 13 residues. The V gene end was trimmed by 4 bases and the J gene end by 6 bases; junction bases not matched to a gene: 4. The CDR3 DNA sequence: TGTGCCAGCAGTTCGGGACAGGGAGGCGAGCAGTACTTC. Protein sequence: CASSSGQGGEQYF.

The rearrangement joins TRBV27 to TRBJ1-4, with 9 nucleotides matching TRBD1. The CDR3 has 15 residues. Germline CDR1 and CDR2: MNHEY and SMNVEV (reference sequence). After removal of 6 bases from V and 7 bases from J, the junction contained 9 bases not matched to a gene. CDR3: CASRGPGQGGEKLFF. DNA of the CDR3: TGTGCCAGCAGAGGGCCGGGACAGGGCGGTGAAAAACTGTTTTTT.

This chain uses TRBV18 with TRBJ1-6; TRBD1 aligns across 8 bases. V trimming: 0 bases; J trimming: 7 bases; junction bases outside the gene matches: 5. The CDR3 sequence is 16 residues long. Germline loops: CDR1 KGHSH, CDR2 LQKENI. CDR3 in amino acids: CASSPPGQAFNSPLHF. CDR3 bases: TGTGCCAGCTCACCACCGGGACAGGCTTTCAATTCACCCCTCCACTTT.

The chain is built from TRBV5-1 and TRBJ2-1; the match to TRBD2 covers 13 bases. V shed 4 bases and J 5 bases; nucleotides not matched to a gene: 6. This CDR3 comprises 16 residues. The germline CDR1 and CDR2 sequences are SGHRS and YFSETQ. DNA for the CDR3: TGCGCCAGCAGCGTACCGACTAGCGGGGGGAACAATGAGCAGTTCTTC. It encodes CASSVPTSGGNNEQFF.

Concerning this clone: The sample has other DNA sequences that encode this CDR3 too. The genes are TRBV9 and TRBJ1-1; no reliable D call. V lost 0 bases and J 1 base, leaving 7 bases between the germline ends. Germline V gives CDR1 SGDLS, CDR2 YYNGEE. The CDR3 loop spans 14 amino acids. CDR3 in DNA: TGTGCCAGCAGCGTAGTCCCAGAGAACACTGAAGCTTTCTTT. It is translated as CASSVVPENTEAFF.

This clone was recorded only once. The chain is built from TRBV11-2 and TRBJ2-7; D not certain. With 5 bases removed from V and 6 bases from J, the gap between germline ends came to 14 bases. CDR3 length: 13 amino acids. Germline CDR1 is SGHAT and CDR2 is FQNNGV. The CDR3 DNA reads TGTGCCAGCAGCCCCGGGCCCCTCGGCGAGCAGTACTTC. This gives the protein CASSPGPLGEQYF.

The chain recombines TRBV7-9 with TRBJ1-6, with 9 bases lining up with TRBD1. The CDR3 loop spans 16 amino acids. Trimming took 7 bases from V and 7 from J; bases not matched to a gene: 11. Germline CDR1 is SEHNR and CDR2 is FQNEAQ (reference sequence). In DNA, the CDR3 is TGTGCCAGCATCTGGGACAGCGGACAGGGGAATTCACCCCTCCACTTT. It yields the protein CASIWDSGQGNSPLHF.

The chain recombines TRBV4-1 with TRBJ2-6; D gene unclear. CDR1 is MGHRA, CDR2 YSYEKL, per germline. Trimming took off 0 bases at V and 0 bases at J, with 9 bases between the two ends. There are 17 residues in the CDR3. The CDR3 nucleotides read TGCGCCAGCAGCCAAGATATCCCTTCCTCTGGGGCCAACGTCCTGACTTTC. Translation: CASSQDIPSSGANVLTF.

The rearrangement joins TRBV7-6 to TRBJ1-6; D is unresolved. The CDR3 has 13 amino acids. CDR1 is SGHVS and CDR2 is FNYEAQ in the germline V gene. The CDR3 DNA follows: TGTGCGTCCGGGAGCTCCTATAATTCACCCCTCCACTTT. Amino acids: CASGSSYNSPLHF.

The V and J genes are TRBV6-5 and TRBJ2-1; D may be TRBD2 (7 bases). The CDR3 has 14 residues. Trimming cost V 7 bases and J 3 bases, with 13 bases left between them. CDR1 MNHEY and CDR2 SVGAGI come from the germline V gene. CDR3 region: CASTRGGGYNEQFF. CDR3 sequence (DNA): TGTGCCAGCACCCGGGGAGGGGGCTACAATGAGCAGTTCTTC.

As for this clone: This CDR3 is also generated by other DNA sequences in the sample. This chain links TRBV30 with TRBJ1-5; no reliable D call. V lost 0 bases, J lost 1 base, and 7 bases lay in between. The length of the CDR3 is 14 residues. Germline V lookup: CDR1 GTSNPN, CDR2 SVGIG (reference sequence). The CDR3 nucleotides read TGTGCCTGGAGTGTGGCTGGAAGCAATCAGCCCCAGCATTTT. Translation gives CAWSVAGSNQPQHF.

The DNA of the CDR3 is TGTGCCAGCAGCCCTCAGGGGGGGAACACCGGGGAGCTGTTTTTT. It codes for CASSPQGGNTGELFF. The J gene is TRBJ2-2, the V gene TRBV2; tentative D call: TRBD1 (7 bases). This CDR3 is built from 15 residues. Trimming cost V 6 bases and J 1 base, with 12 bases left between them. The germline CDR1 and CDR2 sequences are SNHLY and FYNNEI.

The CDR3 DNA is TGTGCTAGTGGCCTGATACTAGCGGGAGGGACAGATACGCAGTATTTT. It codes for CASGLILAGGTDTQYF. J is TRBJ2-3 and V is TRBV12-5; 13 positions agree with TRBD2. Germline CDR1 is LGHNT and CDR2 is FRNRAP. Trimming at V came to 6 bases and at J to 3 bases, leaving 6 bases not matched to a gene. CDR3 size: 16 residues.

V usage is TRBV9 and J usage is TRBJ2-1; no clear D. Looked up from germline, CDR1 is SGDLS and CDR2 is YYNGEE. The ends were cut back, 0 bases at V and 4 bases at J, with 5 bases in the middle. This CDR3 spans 13 amino acids. The CDR3: CASSVDLYNEQFF. The DNA for the CDR3 is TGTGCCAGCAGCGTAGACCTTTACAATGAGCAGTTCTTC.

On this clone: Different DNA sequences within this sample yield the same CDR3. This rearrangement joins TRBV5-1 to TRBJ2-1, with 9 bases matching TRBD1. With V trimmed by 0 bases and J by 4 bases, 2 bases remained unmatched. From germline, CDR1 is SGHRS and CDR2 YFSETQ. The CDR3 contains 15 residues. DNA for the CDR3: TGCGCCAGCAGCTTGGAGGGGACAGGGTACAATGAGCAGTTCTTC. Translation gives CASSLEGTGYNEQFF.

The chain links TRBV5-4 to TRBJ2-7, with D unresolved. Germline lookup yields CDR1 SGHNT and CDR2 YYREEE (reference sequence). The length of the CDR3 is 15 residues. Trimming shortened V by 0 bases and J by 3 bases, and 13 bases separated the two germline ends. The CDR3 DNA follows: TGTGCCAGCAGCTTGGAACCCTCTTTAGGCTACGAGCAGTACTTC. Protein: CASSLEPSLGYEQYF.

This chain uses TRBV2 with TRBJ2-7, with D unclear. V lost 6 bases and J lost 3, with 18 bases in between. This CDR3 region has 15 residues. CDR1 is SNHLY, CDR2 FYNNEI, per germline. In DNA form, the CDR3 reads TGTGCCAGCAGCCCCGAAGCGCTCCAGCTCTACGAGCAGTACTTC. It codes for CASSPEALQLYEQYF.

This clone is a singleton in its sample. This chain joins TRBV20-1 and TRBJ2-7; D is perhaps TRBD2 (6 bases). This CDR3 is 11 amino acids long. CDR1 and CDR2 (germline): DFQATT, SNEGSKA (reference sequence). V was clipped by 6 bases and J by 6 bases, with 12 bases between them. The CDR3 spells CSAVTGSEQYF. In DNA form, the CDR3 reads TGCAGTGCGGTGACCGGGAGCGAGCAGTACTTC.

This clone was counted only a few times. The chain is built from TRBV10-3 and TRBJ2-2, with TRBD1 matching 7 bases. CDR1 and CDR2 (germline): ENHRY, SYGVKD. The V and J ends lost 5 bases and 1 base, in that order; junction bases with no gene match: 13. The CDR3 extends over 18 amino acids. CDR3 protein: CAISLQGKGARNTGELFF. Here the CDR3 DNA reads TGTGCCATCAGTTTACAGGGGAAGGGGGCAAGGAACACCGGGGAGCTGTTTTTT.

CDR3 sequence reads: CASSRDFSSYEQYF. The CDR3 nucleotides read TGTGCCAGCAGCCGGGACTTCTCCTCCTACGAGCAGTACTTC. The V call is TRBV7-2, the J call TRBJ2-7; perhaps TRBD2 as D (6 bases). The V end was cut by 5 bases, the J end by 0 bases, with 11 bases between. The CDR3 is 14 amino acids. Germline V gene lookup returns CDR1 SGHTA and CDR2 FQGNSA.

The CDR3 protein is CASGREGEQFF. The CDR3 DNA sequence: TGCGCCAGCGGGAGGGAGGGTGAGCAGTTCTTC. This chain uses TRBV5-1 with TRBJ2-1, with 7 positions matching TRBD2. Germline CDR1 SGHRS, CDR2 YFSETQ. V lost 7 bases, J lost 9 bases, and 4 bases stayed unmatched. The CDR3 consists of 11 residues.

Concerning this clone itself: The sample holds other DNA sequences that translate to the same CDR3. V gene TRBV5-1 combines with J gene TRBJ1-1, with no clear D. Trimming removed 0 bases from V and 4 bases from J, with 7 bases in between. The CDR3 is 13 residues long. CDR1 is SGHRS and CDR2 is YFSETQ in the germline V gene. CDR3 amino acids: CASSLVGSTEAFF. CDR3 nucleotides: TGCGCCAGCAGCTTGGTTGGGAGCACTGAAGCTTTCTTT.

The chain joins TRBV18 to TRBJ1-5; D not resolved. Germline CDR1 is KGHSH and CDR2 is LQKENI. Trimming stripped 2 bases from V and 0 bases from J, with 8 bases between. CDR3 length equals 15 residues. The CDR3 nucleotides read TGTGCCAGCTCACCAACAGCCGATAGCAATCAGCCCCAGCATTTT. This gives the protein CASSPTADSNQPQHF. The variable domain in full, with the rest retrieved from reference TRBV18 and TRBJ1-5, is NAGVMQNPRHLVRRRGQEARLRCSPMKGHSHVYWYRQLPEEGLKFMVYLQKENIIDESGMPKERFSAEFPKEGPSILRIQQVVRGDSAAYFCASSPTADSNQPQHFGDGTRLSIL.

The rearrangement joins TRBV10-1 to TRBJ1-1; no clear D gene. There are 14 residues in the CDR3. The germline CDR1 and CDR2 sequences are WNHNN and SYGVQD (reference sequence). V was trimmed by 3 bases and J by 4 bases, leaving 12 bases between them. CDR3 amino acids: CASSEGGPPTEAFF. The CDR3 nucleotides read TGCGCCAGCAGTGAAGGCGGCCCTCCCACTGAAGCTTTCTTT.

Worth noting for this clone: Other DNA sequences in the sample encode the same CDR3. V gene TRBV10-3 combines with J gene TRBJ2-1; D call uncertain. CDR3 size: 11 residues. Germline V gene lookup returns CDR1 ENHRY and CDR2 SYGVKD. Trimming stripped 2 bases from V and 9 bases from J, with 5 bases between. CDR3 protein: CAISEGREQFF. The CDR3 DNA follows: TGTGCCATCAGTGAGGGCCGTGAGCAGTTCTTC.